This T cell receptor (beta chain) was found in a study of shared clonotypes between healthy human individuals. Study-level points and caveats: Sharing across four donors was highest in naive CD4 (around 5%) and lowest in memory CD8 (approximately 0.4%).

About this clone: Its antigen is as yet unknown.

Each sorted subset replicate got 200 ng genomic DNA, roughly 30,000 genomes. As processed by the authors: ImmunoSEQ gave junction-only sequences without quality scores, so filtering differed. Libraries were prepared by immunoSEQ multiplex PCR; TCRdb keeps only in-frame clonotypes and omits some of them. V and J calls and clone size follow that table, whereas D and trimming were derived from the DNA. The sample holds around 1.4 million clones, about 98.5% seen once. Donors comprised healthy HIV-negative adults lacking recent acute infections or vaccinations. There are 14 residues in the CDR3. Germline CDR1 is SGHRS and CDR2 is YFSETQ. Trimming took off 4 bases at V and 1 base at J, with 11 bases between the two ends.

This TCR was sampled from a man aged 30 to 39 in good health. Sequenced sample: naive CD4+ T cells sorted from blood. Documented subset: CD45RA+ positively selected. The chain couples TRBV5-1 to TRBJ1-1; TRBD1 is a possible D gene (6 bases). The CDR3 DNA sequence: TGCGCCAGCAGCAAACCGGGACAGAACACTGAAGCTTTCTTT. Translation gives CASSKPGQNTEAFF. Drawing the rest from reference TRBV5-1 and TRBJ1-1, the complete variable domain is KAGVTQTPRYLIKTRGQQVTLSCSPISGHRSVSWYQQTPGQGLQFLFEYFSETQRNKGNFPGRFSGRQFSNSRSEMNVSTLELGDSALYLCASSKPGQNTEAFFGQGTRLTVV.